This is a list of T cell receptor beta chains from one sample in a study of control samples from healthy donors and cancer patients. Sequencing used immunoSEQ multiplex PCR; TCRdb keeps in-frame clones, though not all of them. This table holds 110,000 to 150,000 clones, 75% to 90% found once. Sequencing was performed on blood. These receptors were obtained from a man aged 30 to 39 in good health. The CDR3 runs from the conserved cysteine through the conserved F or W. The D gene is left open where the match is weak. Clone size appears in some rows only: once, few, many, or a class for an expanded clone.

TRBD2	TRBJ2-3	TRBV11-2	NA	CASSLGVRGGLADTQYF	TGTGCCAGCAGCTTAGGGGTTCGGGGGGGCCTTGCAGATACGCAGTATTTT
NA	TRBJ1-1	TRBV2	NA	CASSATQGAFF	TGTGCCAGCAGTGCTACCCAGGGAGCTTTCTTT
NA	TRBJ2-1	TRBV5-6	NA	CASSRDRGFGNEQFF	TGTGCCAGCAGTCGGGACCGCGGGTTTGGCAATGAGCAGTTCTTC
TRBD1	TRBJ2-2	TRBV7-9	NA	CASSWPAQGGNTGELFF	TGTGCCAGCAGCTGGCCCGCACAGGGGGGGAACACCGGGGAGCTGTTTTTT
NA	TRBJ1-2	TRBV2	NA	CASSEDATQSRGYTF	TGTGCCAGCAGTGAAGACGCGACGCAGAGCCGGGGCTACACCTTC
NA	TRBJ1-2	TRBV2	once	CASSQTDRYGYTF	TGTGCCAGCAGTCAAACAGACAGATATGGCTACACCTTC
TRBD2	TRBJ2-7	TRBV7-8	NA	CASSLGTSGGFREQYF	TGTGCCAGCAGCTTGGGGACTAGCGGGGGTTTTAGAGAGCAGTACTTC
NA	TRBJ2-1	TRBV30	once	CAWRWGTGNNEQFF	TGTGCCTGGAGGTGGGGGACGGGGAACAATGAGCAGTTCTTC
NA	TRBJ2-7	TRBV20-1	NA	CSASDHSYEQYF	TGCAGTGCTAGTGACCACTCCTACGAGCAGTACTTC
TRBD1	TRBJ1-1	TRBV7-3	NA	CASSLIGTNRGTEAFF	TGTGCCAGCAGCTTAATTGGGACTAACAGGGGCACTGAAGCTTTCTTT
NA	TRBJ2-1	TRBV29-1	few	CSATLRGASSYNEQFF	TGCAGCGCAACTCTCCGGGGAGCTAGCTCCTACAATGAGCAGTTCTTC
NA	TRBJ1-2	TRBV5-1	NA	CASSVVPGQWDGGYTF	TGCGCCAGCAGCGTCGTCCCTGGACAATGGGATGGGGGCTACACCTTC
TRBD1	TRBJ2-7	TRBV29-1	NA	CSVVQGYEQYF	TGCAGCGTCGTACAGGGGTACGAGCAGTACTTC
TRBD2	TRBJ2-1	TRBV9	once	CASSVGTSANNEQFF	TGTGCCAGCAGCGTAGGTACTAGCGCCAACAATGAGCAGTTCTTC
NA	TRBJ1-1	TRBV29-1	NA	CSGYRELNTEAFF	TGCAGCGGCTACAGGGAACTGAACACTGAAGCTTTCTTT
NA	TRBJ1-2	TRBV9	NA	CASSSSGWQSGGYTF	TGTGCCAGCAGCTCATCAGGGTGGCAGTCGGGCGGCTACACCTTC
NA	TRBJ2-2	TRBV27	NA	CASSLDSGWTGELFF	TGTGCCAGCAGTTTAGACTCAGGTTGGACCGGGGAGCTGTTTTTT
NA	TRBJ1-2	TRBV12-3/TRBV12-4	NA	CASSFGRGNGYTF	TGTGCCAGCAGTTTTGGGCGGGGAAACGGCTACACCTTC
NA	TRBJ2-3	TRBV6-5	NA	CASTGQDTQYF	TGTGCCAGCACAGGACAAGATACGCAGTATTTT
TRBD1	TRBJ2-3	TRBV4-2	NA	CASSPSTGSTDTQYF	TGTGCCAGCAGCCCATCGACAGGGTCTACAGATACGCAGTATTTT
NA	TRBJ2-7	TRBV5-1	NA	CASSQWDSSYEQYF	TGCGCCAGCAGCCAATGGGACTCCTCCTACGAGCAGTACTTC
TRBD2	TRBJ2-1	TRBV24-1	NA	CATSVRGRYNEQFF	TGTGCCACCAGTGTCCGCGGGAGATACAATGAGCAGTTCTTC
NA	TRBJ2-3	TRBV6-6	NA	CASKPGDTSTDTQYF	TGTGCCAGCAAGCCGGGAGACACAAGCACAGATACGCAGTATTTT